These 14 T cell receptor beta chains originate from one sample sequenced in a study of T-cell memory formation after mild COVID-19. TCRdb re-analysed the 5' RACE reads in MiXCR, keeping a single row per CDR3 protein. The data hold roughly 410,000 distinct CDR3 sequences, with roughly 24% observed a single time. Sequencing was done on a sample of PBMCs or a T cell subset sorted from them (not recorded which). The receptors stem from an adult woman who had mild COVID-19 (a few samples of this study predate the infection). Cell type and time point are not known.

A few counts support this clonotype. In DNA, the CDR3 is TGTGCCACCAGCTTTCCACAGGTCGGGGAGACTGAAGCTTTCTTT. It translates to CATSFPQVGETEAFF. This chain links TRBV15 with TRBJ1-1, with TRBD1 as a possible D gene (5 bases). The CDR3 consists of 15 residues. The germline V gene has CDR1 LNHNV and CDR2 YYDKDF (reference sequence). Between the trimmed V and J ends, which lost 5 bases and 5 bases, there was a span of 18 bases.

The chain employs TRBV9 and TRBJ2-7, with D tentatively TRBD1 or TRBD2 (5 bases each). The CDR3 runs to 16 residues. Per germline, CDR1 SGDLS and CDR2 YYNGEE. V lost 2 bases to trimming and J lost 0 bases, with 15 bases between them. For the CDR3, the DNA is TGTGCCAGCAGCGTGGGGATTGGGGGAAACTCCTACGAGCAGTACTTC. This encodes CASSVGIGGNSYEQYF.

V gene TRBV20-1 combines with J gene TRBJ1-2; D is unclear. Trimming left V 6 bases short and J 8 bases short, with 16 bases between. Germline V CDR1 and CDR2: DFQATT, SNEGSKA (reference sequence). This CDR3 comprises 12 residues. The CDR3 protein is CSASGRGRGYTF. CDR3 nucleotide sequence: TGCAGTGCGAGTGGGAGAGGGCGAGGCTACACCTTC.

This clonotype was recorded a few times. The rearrangement joins TRBV11-2 to TRBJ2-7, with D possibly matching TRBD2 (7 bases). Germline V CDR1 and CDR2: SGHAT, FQNNGV. CDR3 length: 14 amino acids. The ends were cut back, 5 bases at V and 2 bases at J, with 13 bases in the middle. The CDR3 sequence: CASSRGAMAYEQYF. The DNA of the CDR3 is TGTGCCAGCAGCCGGGGGGCGATGGCCTACGAGCAGTACTTC. The full variable domain, in which reference TRBV11-2 and TRBJ2-7 provide the parts outside the CDR3, is EAGVAQSPRYKIIEKRQSVAFWCNPISGHATLYWYQQILGQGPKLLIQFQNNGVVDDSQLPKDRFSAERLKGVDSTLKIQPAKLEDSAVYLCASSRGAMAYEQYFGPGTRLTVT.

The V call is TRBV4-1, the J call TRBJ2-7, with D possibly being TRBD2 (6 bases). The length of the CDR3 is 14 residues. Trimming cost V 2 bases and J 6 bases, with 14 bases left between them. The germline gives CDR1 MGHRA, CDR2 YSYEKL. The CDR3: CASSQFGSGREQYF. Written as DNA, the CDR3 is TGCGCCAGCAGCCAATTTGGTAGCGGACGCGAGCAGTACTTC.

The CDR3 sequence: CASSSNPTGLANYGYTF. The CDR3 DNA sequence: TGTGCCAGCAGCTCTAACCCCACAGGGTTAGCTAACTATGGCTACACCTTC. The V gene is TRBV7-9, the J gene TRBJ1-2; TRBD1 might be the D (6 bases). V shed 4 bases and J shed 0 bases, with 18 bases lying between them. CDR3 length: 17 amino acids. Per germline, CDR1 SEHNR and CDR2 FQNEAQ (reference sequence). Based on the CDR3 plus reference TRBV7-9 and TRBJ1-2, the full variable domain is DTGVSQNPRHKITKRGQNVTFRCDPISEHNRLYWYRQTLGQGPEFLTYFQNEAQLEKSRLLSDRFSAERPKGSFSTLEIQRTEQGDSAMYLCASSSNPTGLANYGYTFGSGTRLTVV.

The V and J genes are TRBV20-1 and TRBJ1-2; D is undetermined. The V gene lost 2 bases and the J gene lost 4 bases, with 23 bases spanning the gap. This CDR3 region has 17 residues. Germline loops: CDR1 DFQATT, CDR2 SNEGSKA (reference sequence). The CDR3 DNA follows: TGCAGTGCTAGACCCACAAGTCCTTATAGGGTTACCTATGGCTACACCTTC. Amino acid sequence: CSARPTSPYRVTYGYTF.

This clonotype appeared many times. CDR3 region: CASSPSTIHIQYF. The CDR3 nucleotides are TGTGCCAGCAGCCCGTCGACTATCCACATTCAGTACTTC. This sequence joins TRBV7-2 and TRBJ2-4; D is possibly TRBD2 (5 bases). Germline V CDR1 and CDR2: SGHTA, FQGNSA. Trimming removed 5 bases from V and 8 bases from J, with 13 bases in between. CDR3 length: 13 amino acids. Combining the CDR3 with reference TRBV7-2 and TRBJ2-4 gives the whole variable domain GAGVSQSPSNKVTEKGKDVELRCDPISGHTALYWYRQSLGQGLEFLIYFQGNSAPDKSGLPSDRFSAERTGGSVSTLTIQRTQQEDSAVYLCASSPSTIHIQYFGAGTRLSVL.

The genes are TRBV30 and TRBJ2-7; TRBD1 aligns across 8 bases. From germline, CDR1 is GTSNPN and CDR2 SVGIG (reference sequence). The CDR3 runs 12 residues. V was pared by 4 bases and J by 7 bases, with 6 bases of the junction left unmatched. In DNA, the CDR3 is TGTGCCTGGACCCAGGGGGCGGGGGAGCAGTACTTC. As protein: CAWTQGAGEQYF.

This clonotype was found a few times. The chain employs TRBV3-1 and TRBJ2-7, with D tentatively TRBD1 (5 bases). There are 14 residues in the CDR3. Between the trimmed V and J ends, which lost 4 bases and 3 bases, there was a span of 13 bases. CDR1 LGHDT and CDR2 YNNKEL come from the germline V gene (reference sequence). CDR3 coding DNA: TGTGCCAGCAGCCTCTGGACAAGAGACTACGAGCAGTACTTC. This sequence encodes CASSLWTRDYEQYF.

The chain combines TRBV25-1 with TRBJ2-7; 10 bases fit TRBD1. Trimming took 3 bases from V and 4 from J; bases not matched to a gene: 6. This CDR3 contains 15 residues. Germline CDR1 reads MGHDK; CDR2 reads SYGVNS. CDR3 amino acids: CASSDKDRGSYEQYF. The CDR3 region has the DNA TGTGCCAGCAGTGACAAGGACAGGGGGTCATACGAGCAGTACTTC.

This clonotype came up a few times. The chain employs TRBV7-9 and TRBJ1-2, with 7 bases lining up with TRBD1. Losses at the gene ends were 0 bases for V and 8 bases for J; bases not matched to a gene: 3. The length of the CDR3 is 13 residues. Germline loops: CDR1 SEHNR, CDR2 FQNEAQ (reference sequence). CDR3 coding DNA: TGTGCCAGCAGCTTAGCACAGGGGCGAGGCTACACCTTC. Translating gives CASSLAQGRGYTF.

This chain uses TRBV20-1 with TRBJ2-1, with 11 bases fitting TRBD2. Looked up from germline, CDR1 is DFQATT and CDR2 is SNEGSKA (reference sequence). The CDR3 runs 18 residues. The ends lost 3 bases at V and 0 bases at J; junction bases unmatched: 10. The CDR3 loop reads CSARTSSGGIFSYNEQFF. CDR3 DNA sequence: TGCAGTGCTAGGACCTCTAGCGGGGGGATCTTCTCCTACAATGAGCAGTTCTTC.

This chain connects TRBV20-1 to TRBJ2-1; TRBD1 is a possible D gene (6 bases). V was clipped by 7 bases and J by 1 base, with 14 bases between them. Germline values: CDR1 DFQATT, CDR2 SNEGSKA (reference sequence). The CDR3 has 14 amino acids. The chain's CDR3 is CSGQGDRSYNEQFF. The CDR3 bases are TGCAGTGGGCAGGGCGACAGGTCCTACAATGAGCAGTTCTTC.